Detailed here is one T cell receptor (beta chain). Its target antigen remains unknown. It has no much larger one-base neighbor in the sample; base qualities were not kept. The CDR3 covers 13 residues, taking in both the cysteine and the phenylalanine. The retained sequence is limited to the CDR3, 39 bases, with the frame set at the first base. Taken from the germline V gene (reference sequence), the CDR1 and CDR2 loops are LNHDA and SQIVND. A distance of 7 bases separates the germline ends of V and J, which lose 5 bases and 0 bases respectively. These data come from a study of neoadjuvant nivolumab and ipilimumab in lung cancer (dated by TCRdb to the early 2020s). Study-level background: In the NEOSTAR trial, nivolumab was administered intravenously at 3 mg/kg on days 1, 15 and 29, and the combination arm also received ipilimumab 1 mg/kg on day 1 only. The trial treated 40 to 45 patients with operable NSCLC: about 23 were randomized to nivolumab monotherapy and 21 to nivolumab plus ipilimumab. Seven patients had matched pretherapy and resected tumor pairs analyzed, with four treated with nivolumab and three with nivolumab plus ipilimumab. The study compared TCR repertoires in pretherapy (baseline) peripheral blood with TCR repertoires in tumors resected at surgery following neoadjuvant immune checkpoint blockade. For each study arm, the primary endpoint of the trial was the rate of major pathologic response (MPR) in the intention-to-treat population. The paper's findings and limits, for the study overall: No significant correlation was found between TCR clonality and pathologic tumor regression, and only a single major-pathologic-response sample was available for the analysis of TCR clonality versus pathologic tumor regression. Richness in tumors resected after neoadjuvant therapy showed a positive correlation with pretherapy blood TCR richness (Spearman R ≈ 0.82). TCR richness and clonality were greater in resected tumors than in tumor-adjacent uninvolved lung, and increases were seen in more dual-therapy-treated tumors. Tumor T-cell richness and clonality rose from pretherapy to surgery in three of three dual-therapy tumors but in only two of four nivolumab-treated tumors. A small number of samples underwent TCR sequencing.

The library was obtained by the immunoSEQ multiplex PCR assay. Per the authors' processing: Richness and clonality were used to summarize the repertoires, and clones that significantly expanded or contracted between pre- and post-therapy samples were identified. Not all clones reach the TCRdb copy of this immuneACCESS table, which keeps in-frame sequences only. Checked studies attribute under half of the gap to unresolved V genes and leave the rest unexplained. For V, J and clone size, that table is used; D and trimming come from the DNA. The sample profile shows about 12,000 clones; roughly 95% of them were found once. Of the sample, roughly 2.6% is held by the ten largest clones. Sample time point, as interpreted from the label and publication: at surgical resection after neoadjuvant nivolumab +/- ipilimumab. Samples came from the phase 2 randomized NEOSTAR trial, which tested neoadjuvant nivolumab or nivolumab plus ipilimumab followed by surgery in operable NSCLC.

This TCR was recovered from an adult with non-small cell lung cancer. The rearranged chain carries TRBV19 and TRBJ1-2; the D segment cannot be called with confidence. The material sequenced was peripheral blood, taken after neoadjuvant nivolumab, alone or with ipilimumab, at or shortly before surgery. The bases read TGTGCCAGTAGTCTGGGCACTAACTATGGCTACACCTTC. The resulting protein is CASSLGTNYGYTF.